What follows are 14 T cell receptor beta chains derived from one specimen sequenced in a study of blood T cell repertoires in COVID-19. The repertoire was sequenced with immunoSEQ multiplex PCR; TCRdb's copy has only in-frame clones and lacks some. The sample has 650,000 to 800,000 clones, 85% to 90% seen once. Sequencing was carried out using peripheral blood. These receptors originate from a woman aged 18-29 years with acute or convalescent COVID-19.

The chain is built from TRBV6-6 and TRBJ2-7; D perhaps matches TRBD1 (6 bases). V was shortened by 2 bases and J by 6 bases, with 17 bases between the two germline ends. The CDR3 consists of 15 residues. Germline CDR1 is MNHNY and CDR2 is SVGAGI (reference sequence). CDR3 nucleotides: TGTGCCAGCAGTTACGTGGCAGGGGAAAAGGGCGAGCAGTACTTC. This gives the protein CASSYVAGEKGEQYF.

The chain links TRBV4-1 to TRBJ2-7; D is uncertain. The CDR3 spans 16 residues. With 1 base removed from V and 2 bases from J, the gap between germline ends came to 15 bases. Germline V gene lookup returns CDR1 MGHRA and CDR2 YSYEKL. CDR3 in amino acids: CASSQARSRQPYEQYF. DNA of the CDR3: TGCGCCAGCAGCCAAGCCCGGTCGAGGCAGCCCTACGAGCAGTACTTC.

The V gene is TRBV12-5, the J gene TRBJ1-2; D is uncertain. In germline, CDR1 is LGHNT, CDR2 FRNRAP. The CDR3 extends over 15 amino acids. Deletions cut 3 bases from V and 3 bases from J, with 14 bases between. The CDR3 here is CASGFPIVGDYGYTF. CDR3 sequence (DNA): TGTGCTAGTGGTTTCCCAATCGTCGGTGACTATGGCTACACCTTC.

Concerning this clone: A read error may produce the germline difference seen at one junction end. J is TRBJ2-4 and V is TRBV5-1; 8 bases are a match to TRBD2. Germline V gene lookup returns CDR1 SGHRS and CDR2 YFSETQ. The CDR3 totals 15 residues. CDR3 amino acids: CASSLAGGARNIQYF. The CDR3 bases are TGCGCCAGCAGCTTGGCCGGGGGGGCCAGAAACATTCAGTACTTC.

This clone was seen once. The chain employs TRBV9 and TRBJ2-3, with D uncertain. This CDR3 contains 11 residues. Per the germline V gene, CDR1 is SGDLS and CDR2 is YYNGEE. The V end was cut by 7 bases, the J end by 1 base, with 4 bases between. The CDR3 DNA reads TGTGCCAGCCAGGGCACAGATACGCAGTATTTT. It is translated as CASQGTDTQYF.

The CDR3 sequence: CASSQDIVDRGGGNEQFF. DNA for the CDR3: TGTGCCAGCAGCCAAGATATTGTGGATAGGGGGGGCGGCAATGAGCAGTTCTTC. The chain uses TRBV14 and TRBJ2-1; weak D call: TRBD2 (7 bases). From germline, CDR1 is SGHDN and CDR2 FVKESK. The CDR3 has 18 residues. The V and J ends lost 0 bases and 6 bases respectively, with 21 bases between them.

The chain recombines TRBV28 with TRBJ1-2, with D perhaps matching TRBD1 (6 bases). Trimming took off 6 bases at V and 7 bases at J, with 15 bases between the two ends. Per the germline V gene, CDR1 is MDHEN and CDR2 is SYDVKM. The CDR3 consists of 13 residues. CDR3: CASRTRTERGYTF. In DNA, the CDR3 is TGTGCCAGCAGGACCCGGACAGAGCGTGGCTACACCTTC.

This clone occurred a few times. The genes are TRBV5-1 and TRBJ1-2, with TRBD1 matching 9 bases. Unmatched junction bases numbered 7, after V lost 4 bases and J lost 6 bases. This CDR3 contains 14 residues. The germline CDR1 and CDR2 sequences are SGHRS and YFSETQ. This chain's CDR3 is CASSAGTGSDGYTF. In DNA form, the CDR3 reads TGCGCCAGCAGCGCTGGGACAGGGTCCGATGGCTACACCTTC. The entire variable domain, with the rest obtained from reference TRBV5-1 and TRBJ1-2, is as follows: KAGVTQTPRYLIKTRGQQVTLSCSPISGHRSVSWYQQTPGQGLQFLFEYFSETQRNKGNFPGRFSGRQFSNSRSEMNVSTLELGDSALYLCASSAGTGSDGYTFGSGTRLTVV.

The chain has TRBV5-6 and TRBJ2-1, with 9 bases fitting TRBD1. The germline V gene encodes CDR1 SGHDT and CDR2 YYEEEE. V trimming: 6 bases; J trimming: 7 bases; junction bases outside the gene matches: 8. CDR3 length equals 14 residues. The CDR3 protein is CASKPQGANNEQFF. CDR3 sequence (DNA): TGTGCCAGCAAACCACAGGGGGCGAATAATGAGCAGTTCTTC. The entire variable domain, with the rest obtained from reference TRBV5-6 and TRBJ2-1, is as follows: DAGVTQSPTHLIKTRGQQVTLRCSPKSGHDTVSWYQQALGQGPQFIFQYYEEEERQRGNFPDRFSGHQFPNYSSELNVNALLLGDSALYLCASKPQGANNEQFFGPGTRLTVL.

The rearrangement links TRBV6-5 to TRBJ1-1, with 9 bases lining up with TRBD1. CDR1 is MNHEY and CDR2 is SVGAGI in the germline V gene. The CDR3 covers 15 residues. The trim removed 4 bases at V and 5 bases at J, leaving 8 bases unmatched. The CDR3 DNA reads as TGTGCCAGCAGTTTTTACAGGGGGCACGGTACTGAAGCTTTCTTT. Residues: CASSFYRGHGTEAFF.

This rearrangement joins TRBV6-1 to TRBJ1-2; tentatively, D is TRBD1 (6 bases). CDR3 length: 15 amino acids. V lost 3 bases, J lost 0 bases, and 11 bases lay in between. In germline, CDR1 is MNHNS, CDR2 SASEGT. CDR3: CASSEGGAANYGYTF. The CDR3 bases are TGTGCCAGCAGTGAGGGGGGGGCGGCTAACTATGGCTACACCTTC.

J is TRBJ2-2 and V is TRBV10-3; possible D gene TRBD1, 5 bases. The V gene's germline CDR1 is ENHRY and CDR2 SYGVKD. The CDR3 runs to 16 residues. Trimming removed 4 bases from V and 2 bases from J, with 14 bases in between. The CDR3 nucleotides are TGTGCCATCAGTGCGGTAGGGGAAATCAACACCGGGGAGCTGTTTTTT. Protein product: CAISAVGEINTGELFF.

The chain couples TRBV2 to TRBJ1-5; D gene uncertain. Trimming left V 7 bases short and J 1 base short, with 14 bases between. The length of the CDR3 is 15 residues. Germline V gene data show CDR1 as SNHLY and CDR2 as FYNNEI. CDR3 coding DNA: TGTGCCAGCAATGATCGGGGTTCGAGCAATCAGCCCCAGCATTTT. Translation gives CASNDRGSSNQPQHF.

The chain uses TRBV6-5 and TRBJ1-4; D is uncertain. V was cut by 3 bases and J by 0 bases, with 8 bases left in between. The V gene's germline CDR1 is MNHEY and CDR2 SVGAGI. There are 15 residues in the CDR3. The CDR3 here is CASSYETSTNEKLFF. For the CDR3, the DNA is TGTGCCAGCAGTTATGAGACATCAACTAATGAAAAACTGTTTTTT.